Here is one T cell receptor beta chain with its context. The antigen is not known. The time point: week 35, safety follow-up. Each vaccine dose was 300 ug of mutant IDH1 20-mer peptide, with topical imiquimod. This sample is drawn from a study of a mutant IDH1 vaccine in newly diagnosed glioma. Turning to the study itself: The earlier regimen, radiotherapy, temozolomide, or both, was most often both.

Repertoires were generated with immunoSEQ multiplex PCR, while TCRdb's copy carries only in-frame clones and drops some. Of more than 25,000 clones in the sample, about 70% were seen once. The CDR3 consists of 14 residues. Germline V gene lookup returns CDR1 GTSNPN and CDR2 SVGIG (reference sequence). V was clipped by 0 bases and J by 2 bases, with 8 bases between them. The source material was PBMCs, sampled from a glioma patient whose treatment included an IDH1 peptide vaccine. This TCR was sampled from a man aged 50-60 years with glioma. The gene calls are TRBV30 and TRBJ1-3; unclear D gene. The CDR3 nucleotides are TGTGCCTGGAGTGTACGCGGGGCTGGAAACACCATATATTTT. It translates to CAWSVRGAGNTIYF.